The clone carrying this TCR delta chain came up a few times. Its cognate antigen is unknown. The TCRdb protein, from a much larger clone, departs from this DNA's translation at residue 11, likely by read error; the protein shown derives from the DNA. This specimen includes other DNA sequences encoding the same CDR3. The record originates from a study of gamma delta lymphoproliferative disorders and STAT genes. Study context: Each gamma-chain library started from at least 50 ng of genomic DNA, using the LymphoTrack Dx TCRG Assay.

Looked up from germline, CDR1 is GEAIGNYY and CDR2 is EKD. The V segment lost 7 bases and the J segment 1 base; nucleotides outside the gene matches: 11. The CDR3 has 17 residues. PBMCs from patients and controls supplied the genomic DNA for sequencing. General observations from the study: In whole-repertoire clustering, gamma separated patients from controls, unlike delta.

TCRdb reprocessed the multiplex PCR reads using CATT. The repertoire holds around 1,400 delta-chain clones, with around 0.84% as singletons. The specimen was blood. The rearrangement links TRDV2 to TRDJ1; 13 nucleotides line up with TRDD3. The receptor comes from a human donor in good health. CDR3 coding DNA: TGTGCCTGCGACGTGCTACTGGGGGATACGCGCACCGATAAACTCATCTTT. Its protein is CACDVLLGDTRTDKLIF.